This TCR beta chain originates from a study of OX40 agonist ivuxolimab in advanced cancers. Across the study: An anti-OX40 (CD134) antibody with agonistic activity, ivuxolimab, was administered to patients. Enrollees could have had prior anti-PD-1, anti-PD-L1 or anti-CTLA-4 therapy, which around 40% had received.

Only in-frame clones appear in the TCRdb table, and some are missing; sequencing was by immunoSEQ multiplex PCR. The sample includes 20,000 or so clones, 80% to 90% of them seen just once. The sample consisted of CD4+ or CD8+ T cells sorted from blood, taken in a trial of the OX40 agonist ivuxolimab. This receptor was identified in an adult with an advanced solid tumor such as melanoma, head and neck, liver or kidney cancer.

As DNA, the CDR3 is TGTGCCAGCAGCGTAGGAGGGACAGGCCTCTCCTACGAGCAGTACTTC. Its translation is CASSVGGTGLSYEQYF. The chain employs TRBV9 and TRBJ2-7; 8 bases fit TRBD1. CDR1 is SGDLS, CDR2 YYNGEE, per germline. This CDR3 spans 16 amino acids. The V segment lost 0 bases and the J segment 0 bases; nucleotides outside the gene matches: 5.